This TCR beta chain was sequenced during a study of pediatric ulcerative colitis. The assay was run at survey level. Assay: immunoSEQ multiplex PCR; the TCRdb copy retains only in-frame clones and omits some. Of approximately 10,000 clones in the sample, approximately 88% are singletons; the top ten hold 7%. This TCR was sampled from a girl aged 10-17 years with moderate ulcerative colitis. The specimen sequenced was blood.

The CDR3 DNA sequence: TGTGCCAGCAGGATGGACAGGGACTATGGCTACACCTTC. Translated, it gives CASRMDRDYGYTF. V is TRBV5-4 and J is TRBJ1-2, with 8 bases fitting TRBD1. Germline-derived CDR1 and CDR2 are SGHNT and YYREEE (reference sequence). The trim removed 5 bases at V and 3 bases at J, leaving 3 bases unmatched. This CDR3 contains 13 residues.